Listed here are 24 T cell receptor beta chains from one sample, sequenced in a study of T cell responses to AZD1222 COVID-19 vaccine. Clones were sequenced by immunoSEQ multiplex PCR, and TCRdb holds only the in-frame ones, with some missing. The data contain about 140,000 clones, 92% of them singletons. This specimen was peripheral blood, taken 28 days after the second AZD1222 dose. The receptors originated from an adult who received the AZD1222 COVID-19 vaccine.

The chain joins TRBV2 to TRBJ1-2, with 7 bases identical to TRBD1. Germline CDR1 SNHLY, CDR2 FYNNEI. CDR3 size: 11 residues. Losses at the gene ends were 9 bases for V and 6 bases for J; bases not matched to a gene: 4. The CDR3 bases are TGTGCCAGGACCGGGACAGATGGCTACACCTTC. Its translation is CARTGTDGYTF.

The rearrangement joins TRBV7-6 to TRBJ1-5; D unclear. The CDR3 runs 15 residues. Trimming stripped 5 bases from V and 4 bases from J, with 15 bases between. CDR1 is SGHVS and CDR2 is FNYEAQ in the germline V gene. CDR3 DNA sequence: TGTGCCAGCAGCGCTTTGCCGGGTCAGAATCAGCCCCAGCATTTT. The encoded protein is CASSALPGQNQPQHF. Based on the CDR3 plus reference TRBV7-6 and TRBJ1-5, the full variable domain is GAGVSQSPRYKVTKRGQDVALRCDPISGHVSLYWYRQALGQGPEFLTYFNYEAQQDKSGLPNDRFSAERPEGSISTLTIQRTEQRDSAMYRCASSALPGQNQPQHFGDGTRLSIL.

V and J are TRBV4-3 and TRBJ2-7; D possibly matches TRBD1 or TRBD2 (5 bases each). V dropped 0 bases and J dropped 5 bases, with 14 bases sitting between them. This CDR3 region has 15 residues. Germline V gene sequence: CDR1 LGHNA, CDR2 YSLEER. The DNA for the CDR3 is TGCGCCAGCAGCCAAGATTCGGCCAGGGAGAACGAGCAGTACTTC. Translated: CASSQDSARENEQYF.

The table lists this clone with a few counts. J is TRBJ2-3 and V is TRBV10-3; D is undetermined. The CDR3 consists of 13 residues. The V gene's germline CDR1 is ENHRY and CDR2 SYGVKD. The V end lost 7 bases, the J end lost 6 bases, and 14 bases lay between the germline ends. The CDR3 sequence: CAITLTPSDTQYF. In nucleotides, the CDR3 is TGTGCCATCACCCTAACCCCTTCGGATACGCAGTATTTT.

V and J are TRBV27 and TRBJ2-7; D is unclear. Trimming took 3 bases from V and 4 from J, leaving 16 bases between them. Germline V gene sequence: CDR1 MNHEY, CDR2 SMNVEV (reference sequence). This CDR3 spans 15 amino acids. DNA for the CDR3: TGTGCCAGCAGTTTGGATCTGGCTAGAAGGTACGAGCAGTACTTC. Its translation is CASSLDLARRYEQYF.

In its sample, this clone was seen once. The genes are TRBV29-1 and TRBJ2-1; D is possibly TRBD2 (5 bases). The germline CDR1 and CDR2 sequences are SQVTM and ANQGSEA. This CDR3 spans 13 amino acids. The V gene lost 7 bases and the J gene lost 0 bases, with 10 bases spanning the gap. In DNA form, the CDR3 reads TGCAGCGGTGGGAGTAGCTCCTACAATGAGCAGTTCTTC. This codes for CSGGSSSYNEQFF.

The rearrangement joins TRBV5-5 to TRBJ1-2; D unclear. The CDR3 spans 12 residues. CDR1 SGHKS and CDR2 YYEKEE come from the germline V gene (reference sequence). V lost 3 bases and J lost 8, with 11 bases in between. CDR3 sequence reads: CASSSSGQGYTF. CDR3 sequence (DNA): TGTGCCAGCAGCTCCTCCGGGCAAGGCTACACCTTC.

The chain is built from TRBV7-6 and TRBJ2-5, with D perhaps TRBD2 (5 bases). CDR1 is SGHVS, CDR2 FNYEAQ, per germline. With 3 bases removed from V and 7 bases from J, the gap between germline ends came to 15 bases. There are 14 residues in the CDR3. The CDR3 DNA is TGTGCCAGCAGCTTTCCGGCCAGCGGCGCGACCCAGTACTTC. Translating gives CASSFPASGATQYF.

The chain links TRBV4-2 to TRBJ1-6, with D unclear. CDR3 length: 14 residues. Trimming pared 1 base from V and 8 bases from J, leaving 9 bases between. Germline V CDR1 and CDR2: LGHNA, YNFKEQ. The CDR3 region is CASSQGLAHSPLHF. In DNA form, the CDR3 reads TGTGCCAGCAGCCAAGGTCTGGCGCATTCACCCCTCCACTTT.

The chain joins TRBV7-2 to TRBJ2-2; 13 bases agree with TRBD2. The CDR3 loop spans 18 amino acids. CDR1 and CDR2 (germline): SGHTA, FQGNSA. Trimming at V came to 5 bases and at J to 4 bases, leaving 10 bases not matched to a gene. The chain's CDR3 is CASSPPGLAGAGTGELFF. The CDR3 region has the DNA TGTGCCAGCAGCCCTCCAGGACTAGCGGGGGCGGGCACCGGGGAGCTGTTTTTT.

V usage is TRBV7-2 and J usage is TRBJ2-2; D is undetermined. V dropped 3 bases and J dropped 4 bases, with 0 bases sitting between them. The CDR3 loop spans 11 amino acids. Germline assignment: CDR1 SGHTA and CDR2 FQGNSA. CDR3 sequence (DNA): TGTGCCAGCAGCTTCACCGGGGAGCTGTTTTTT. It codes for CASSFTGELFF.

J is TRBJ2-1 and V is TRBV7-8; 8 bases are shared with TRBD2. V dropped 5 bases and J dropped 0; count of bases not matched to a gene: 6. The CDR3 length is 16 residues. The germline gives CDR1 SGHVS, CDR2 FQNEAQ. CDR3 coding DNA: TGTGCCAGCAGCCCTCTAGCGGGTAGCTCCTACAATGAGCAGTTCTTC. The encoded protein is CASSPLAGSSYNEQFF.

The CDR3 DNA is TGTGCCAGCAGCTTTCCAGGGGCGTGGGAGCAGTACTTC. Translated: CASSFPGAWEQYF. The rearrangement joins TRBV5-6 to TRBJ2-7; weak D call: TRBD1 (6 bases). Germline V gives CDR1 SGHDT, CDR2 YYEEEE. V was cut by 2 bases and J by 7 bases, with 13 bases left in between. CDR3 size: 13 residues.

Written as DNA, the CDR3 is TGCGCCAGCAGCCAAGGGACTAGCGGGACCTTCTACGAGCAGTACTTC. It encodes CASSQGTSGTFYEQYF. J is TRBJ2-7 and V is TRBV4-3; 12 bases line up with TRBD2. The CDR3 sequence is 16 residues long. In germline, CDR1 is LGHNA, CDR2 YSLEER. V lost 1 base to trimming and J lost 3 bases; unmatched junction nucleotides: 4.

V and J are TRBV4-1 and TRBJ1-4, with TRBD1 matching over 12 bases. Germline CDR1 is MGHRA and CDR2 is YSYEKL. V was pared by 4 bases and J by 4 bases, with 7 bases of the junction left unmatched. This CDR3 is built from 17 residues. The CDR3, as DNA: TGCGCCAGCAGCCTCGGGACAGGGGGCAGTGGTAATGAAAAACTGTTTTTT. Translating gives CASSLGTGGSGNEKLFF.

The chain uses TRBV6-5 and TRBJ1-2; the D gene is possibly TRBD1 (6 bases). CDR3 length equals 14 residues. Germline-derived CDR1 and CDR2 are MNHEY and SVGAGI. V was shortened by 3 bases and J by 7 bases, with 15 bases between the two germline ends. CDR3 amino acids: CASSYRAGGSGYTF. CDR3 coding DNA: TGTGCCAGCAGTTATCGCGCGGGGGGCTCTGGCTACACCTTC.

The chain couples TRBV5-1 to TRBJ2-5; 8 bases align to TRBD1. Germline V gene sequence: CDR1 SGHRS, CDR2 YFSETQ. V lost 4 bases, J lost 5 bases, and 10 bases stayed unmatched. This CDR3 is 15 amino acids long. The CDR3 loop reads CASSRGQARGETQYF. In DNA form, the CDR3 reads TGCGCCAGCAGCCGGGGACAGGCTCGGGGGGAGACCCAGTACTTC.

The gene calls are TRBV6-5 and TRBJ1-2, with D uncertain. The CDR3 has 14 residues. Germline V gene lookup returns CDR1 MNHEY and CDR2 SVGAGI. Trimming cost V 7 bases and J 3 bases, with 15 bases left between them. CDR3 DNA: TGTGCCAGCAACCTTGAGACTACTTACTATGGCTACACCTTC. Translated: CASNLETTYYGYTF.

The chain couples TRBV10-3 to TRBJ2-2, with 7 bases fitting TRBD2. V lost 7 bases, J lost 3 bases, and 5 bases stayed unmatched. CDR3 length: 14 amino acids. Germline V gene lookup returns CDR1 ENHRY and CDR2 SYGVKD. This CDR3 is CAIKWGGDTGELFF. Written as DNA, the CDR3 is TGTGCCATCAAATGGGGGGGTGACACCGGGGAGCTGTTTTTT.

J is TRBJ1-5 and V is TRBV4-2; 9 bases line up with TRBD1. The CDR3 loop spans 16 amino acids. CDR1 and CDR2 (germline): LGHNA, YNFKEQ. V trimming: 1 base; J trimming: 4 bases; junction bases outside the gene matches: 5. Here the CDR3 reads CASSQVGGQGNQPQHF. Here the CDR3 DNA reads TGTGCCAGCAGCCAAGTGGGGGGACAGGGTAATCAGCCCCAGCATTTT.

The chain employs TRBV7-2 and TRBJ1-2; D perhaps matches TRBD1 (5 bases). Germline CDR1 SGHTA, CDR2 FQGNSA. This CDR3 has 14 amino acids. V shed 2 bases and J shed 6 bases, with 13 bases lying between them. CDR3 nucleotides: TGTGCCAGCAGCTTAAGGGCAGGGAGGGATGGCTACACCTTC. Translation: CASSLRAGRDGYTF.

The chain employs TRBV6-5 and TRBJ1-5, with TRBD1 identical over 7 bases. V dropped 5 bases and J dropped 5; count of bases not matched to a gene: 9. Germline CDR1 and CDR2: MNHEY and SVGAGI. This CDR3 contains 15 residues. The CDR3 loop reads CASSLTGVGHQPQHF. The CDR3, as DNA: TGTGCCAGCAGTCTTACAGGGGTGGGCCATCAGCCCCAGCATTTT.

The V call is TRBV4-1, the J call TRBJ2-7; 12 bases align to TRBD2. The CDR3 is 18 amino acids. Trimming removed 3 bases from V and 0 bases from J; junction bases left unmatched: 9. Per the germline V gene, CDR1 is MGHRA and CDR2 is YSYEKL. The CDR3 loop reads CASSQLTSGGPSSYEQYF. The CDR3 DNA sequence: TGCGCCAGCAGCCAGCTGACTAGCGGGGGCCCCAGCTCCTACGAGCAGTACTTC.

J is TRBJ1-1 and V is TRBV6-5; 7 bases align to TRBD1. The V gene's germline CDR1 is MNHEY and CDR2 SVGAGI. This CDR3 has 14 residues. Trimming removed 6 bases from V and 0 bases from J; junction bases left unmatched: 4. The CDR3 reads CASSLTGMNTEAFF. CDR3 nucleotides: TGTGCCAGCAGCTTGACAGGGATGAACACTGAAGCTTTCTTT.